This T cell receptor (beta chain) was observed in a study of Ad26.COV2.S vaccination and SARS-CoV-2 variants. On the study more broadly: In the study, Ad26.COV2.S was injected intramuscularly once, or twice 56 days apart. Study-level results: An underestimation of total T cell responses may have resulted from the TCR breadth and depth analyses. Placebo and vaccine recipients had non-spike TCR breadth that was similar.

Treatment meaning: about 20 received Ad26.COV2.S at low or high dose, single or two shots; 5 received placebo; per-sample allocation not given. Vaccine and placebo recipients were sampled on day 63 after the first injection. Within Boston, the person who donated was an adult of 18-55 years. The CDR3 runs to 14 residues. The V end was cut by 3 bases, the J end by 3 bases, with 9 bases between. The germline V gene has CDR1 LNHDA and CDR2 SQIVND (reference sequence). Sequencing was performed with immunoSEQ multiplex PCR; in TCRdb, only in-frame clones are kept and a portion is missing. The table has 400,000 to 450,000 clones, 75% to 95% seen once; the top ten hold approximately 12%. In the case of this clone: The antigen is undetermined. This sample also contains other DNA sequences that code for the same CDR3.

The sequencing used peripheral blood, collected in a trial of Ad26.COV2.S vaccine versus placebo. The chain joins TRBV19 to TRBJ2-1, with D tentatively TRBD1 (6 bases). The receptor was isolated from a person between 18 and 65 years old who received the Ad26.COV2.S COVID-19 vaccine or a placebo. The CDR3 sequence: CASSIRGIYNEQFF. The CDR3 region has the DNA TGTGCCAGTAGTATTAGGGGGATCTACAATGAGCAGTTCTTC.